This TCR beta chain was identified in a study of post-analysis software for immune sequencing data (dated by TCRdb to about 2015). About the investigation overall: Relapsing-remitting, secondary progressive and progressive-relapsing multiple sclerosis were recorded as disease courses, and subtype annotation was lacking for some patients. A subset of samples was prepared in parallel using single-end sample barcoding, then pooled and co-amplified after Illumina adapter ligation. The patient repertoires were set against about eleven previously published healthy control repertoires from donors whose ages ranged from roughly 6 to 27 years. Study-wide findings and limitations: The control group was slightly older than the multiple sclerosis patient group. Patients showed significantly higher frequencies than controls for five TRBV segments, among them TRBV5-6, TRBV5-1 and TRBV20-1. Significantly lower normalized Chao1 diversity was found in multiple sclerosis patients than in controls, suggesting substantial peripheral T-cell clonal expansion. Direct clustering with F measure showed strong co-clustering of samples prepared in the same batch, prompting a batch-effect correction.

Libraries were built with PCR. Instrument used: Illumina HiSeq 2500. To reduce PCR and sequencing biases, unique molecular identifiers were incorporated into the TCR beta cDNA libraries. Roughly 500,000 cDNA molecules were obtained per 1 to 10 million input T cells, so each molecule approximated one T cell. The same protocol used for the earlier healthy control dataset was applied to prepare and sequence the patient libraries. Samples belonging to the same batch were prepared together, multiplexed and sequenced on a shared HiSeq lane. Processing in the source paper ran as follows. Raw barcoded reads were processed with MIGEC, and single-read molecular identifier groups were discarded before consensus assembly and CDR3 extraction. VDJtools was used for post-analysis of the clonotype tables, and diversity was normalized by down-sampling every dataset to the size of the smallest sample. To correct batch-related cross-sample contamination, repertoire overlap clustering matched CDR3 amino acid sequences but not nucleotide sequences. TCRdb took the public reads, trimmed them with fastp at Q25, ran MiXCR for clone calling and kept in-frame beta chains. Rows matching on CDR3 protein sequence are summarized as one entry with the most common DNA and genes. Clone size and V and J calls follow TCRdb, not the original study. For this sample the table gives hundreds of thousands of distinct CDR3 sequences, of which less than 35% were detected only once. The ten largest clones capture roughly 0.53% of the sample.

This clonotype was detected a few times. Its cognate antigen has yet to be identified. Base-call qualities are not available, and no considerably larger clone is one nucleotide away. Spanning cysteine to phenylalanine, the CDR3 consists of 16 amino acids. Solely the CDR3 DNA is kept, with 48 bases framed from the first base. The germline V gene encodes CDR1 MNHEY and CDR2 SVGEGT. The V end loses 6 bases and the J end loses 0 bases, and a stretch of 15 bases separates them. TCR beta repertoires were profiled from peripheral blood of approximately 13 young patients with multiple sclerosis to demonstrate the VDJtools post-analysis software. The multiple sclerosis patients were children and adolescents ranging in age from about 6 to 17 years.

The sequenced sample consisted of blood. The TCR was taken from a girl between 10 and 17 years old with multiple sclerosis. The sequence is built from TRBV6-2 or TRBV6-3 and TRBJ2-1, with the D segment possibly TRBD1 or TRBD2, each aligning over 5 bases. The CDR3 region: CASRNRGESSYNEQFF. The DNA sequence is given as TGTGCCAGCAGAAACAGAGGGGAGAGCTCCTACAATGAGCAGTTCTTC.